This TCR beta chain was profiled in a study of blood T cell repertoires in COVID-19. Whole-study context: The origin of the acute and convalescent COVID-19 samples was the United States, Italy and Spain. From T cells, B-cell-depleted T cells, or PBMCs came the material, which was cDNA or gDNA.

The germline V gene has CDR1 KGHSH and CDR2 LQKENI. Trimming cost V 4 bases and J 3 bases, with 10 bases left between them. This CDR3 has 13 amino acids. In this sample, this clone turned up once. Here immunoSEQ multiplex PCR was the method, and the copy in TCRdb shows in-frame clones only, minus some. The sample yields over 250,000 clones, 65% to 90% seen once. This TCR was sampled from a man aged 45-65 years with active or convalescent COVID-19. This chain links TRBV18 with TRBJ2-7, with D possibly TRBD2 on 6 matching bases. Sequencing used peripheral blood. The CDR3, as DNA: TGTGCCAGCTCACTGGGACTCGACTACGAGCAGTACTTC. The encoded protein is CASSLGLDYEQYF. The full variable domain, completed using reference TRBV18 and TRBJ2-7, is NAGVMQNPRHLVRRRGQEARLRCSPMKGHSHVYWYRQLPEEGLKFMVYLQKENIIDESGMPKERFSAEFPKEGPSILRIQQVVRGDSAAYFCASSLGLDYEQYFGPGTRLTVT.